The 32 T cell receptor beta chains below come from one sample, sequenced in a study of blood T cells in healthy people across ages. Next came a second PCR, run for roughly 6 to 11 cycles, which used a sample-barcoded 5' primer along with a J-beta primer mix. Using its own MiXCR run on the 5' RACE reads, TCRdb lists one record per CDR3 protein. The sample comprises hundreds of thousands of distinct CDR3 sequences, roughly two fifths of which are singletons, and around 30% rests with the top ten. The sequencing input was blood. All receptors come from an elderly man in good health.

This clonotype has a count of ten or more. The chain has TRBV29-1 and TRBJ2-7, with 11 bases aligning to TRBD2. Germline-derived CDR1 and CDR2 are SQVTM and ANQGSEA. This CDR3 is built from 16 residues. Unmatched junction bases numbered 5, after V lost 1 base and J lost 0 bases. CDR3 in amino acids: CSVEAASGGISYEQYF. The CDR3, as DNA: TGCAGCGTTGAAGCAGCTAGCGGGGGGATCTCCTACGAGCAGTACTTC.

The genes are TRBV28 and TRBJ2-6; D possibly uses TRBD1 or TRBD2 (5 bases each). V was cut by 4 bases and J by 2 bases, with 9 bases left in between. Germline V gives CDR1 MDHEN, CDR2 SYDVKM. The CDR3 extends over 15 amino acids. CDR3 DNA: TGTGCCAGCAGTTCCTCGGGACCTGGGGCCAACGTCCTGACTTTC. Its protein is CASSSSGPGANVLTF.

A few counts support this clonotype. The gene calls are TRBV6-2 or TRBV6-3 and TRBJ1-2; 9 bases agree with TRBD1. Per germline, CDR1 MNHEY and CDR2 SVGEGT. Losses at the gene ends were 2 bases for V and 8 bases for J; bases not matched to a gene: 6. The CDR3 has 14 residues. CDR3 nucleotides: TGTGCCAGCAGTTACCCAACAGGGGGCTGGGGCTACACCTTC. This encodes CASSYPTGGWGYTF.

The chain recombines TRBV6-2 or TRBV6-3 with TRBJ2-7; perhaps TRBD2 as D (6 bases). The CDR3 consists of 15 residues. V lost 3 bases to trimming and J lost 7 bases, with 19 bases between them. Germline V gene lookup returns CDR1 MNHEY and CDR2 SVGEGT. In DNA form, the CDR3 reads TGTGCCAGCAGTTATCCGAGCGGGCGAAACAATGAGCAGTACTTC. Encoded protein: CASSYPSGRNNEQYF.

V gene TRBV28 combines with J gene TRBJ2-3; D not resolved. Per the germline V gene, CDR1 is MDHEN and CDR2 is SYDVKM. Trimming pared 4 bases from V and 1 base from J, leaving 9 bases between. The CDR3 spans 14 residues. The chain's CDR3 is CASSSLGGTDTQYF. CDR3 coding DNA: TGTGCCAGCAGTTCCCTAGGAGGCACAGATACGCAGTATTTT.

The chain has TRBV5-1 and TRBJ2-2; D call uncertain. This CDR3 region has 15 residues. Trimming took off 4 bases at V and 0 bases at J, with 10 bases between the two ends. Germline V lookup: CDR1 SGHRS, CDR2 YFSETQ. The DNA for the CDR3 is TGCGCCAGCAGCCCCCCATTCGCGAACACCGGGGAGCTGTTTTTT. As protein: CASSPPFANTGELFF.

In this sample, this clonotype turned up many times. The chain recombines TRBV2 with TRBJ1-2; D uncertain. The CDR3 is 14 residues long. Germline values: CDR1 SNHLY, CDR2 FYNNEI. V shed 3 bases and J shed 3 bases, with 11 bases lying between them. CDR3 residues: CASSERAGDYGYTF. CDR3 nucleotide sequence: TGTGCCAGCAGTGAGAGGGCAGGAGACTATGGCTACACCTTC.

V is TRBV3-1 and J is TRBJ2-7; D is perhaps TRBD2 (5 bases). CDR3 length equals 13 residues. Germline V gene lookup returns CDR1 LGHDT and CDR2 YNNKEL (reference sequence). The V end lost 1 base, the J end lost 5 bases, and 9 bases lay between the germline ends. Here the CDR3 reads CASSQGTFHEQYF. CDR3 in DNA: TGTGCCAGCAGCCAAGGGACTTTCCACGAGCAGTACTTC.

In this sample, this clonotype turned up a few times. The V and J genes are TRBV7-2 and TRBJ2-7; 8 bases are shared with TRBD2. This CDR3 spans 15 amino acids. Germline CDR1 is SGHTA and CDR2 is FQGNSA. V was pared by 5 bases and J by 1 base, with 7 bases of the junction left unmatched. CDR3 in amino acids: CASSDRLAPSYEQYF. CDR3 nucleotides: TGTGCCAGCAGCGACCGACTAGCGCCGTCCTACGAGCAGTACTTC.

This clonotype has ten or more counts. The chain links TRBV28 to TRBJ2-4; 8 bases map to TRBD1. Germline CDR1 MDHEN, CDR2 SYDVKM. The CDR3 extends over 14 amino acids. The V segment lost 6 bases and the J segment 4 bases; nucleotides outside the gene matches: 5. The CDR3 bases are TGTGCCAGCAGCGAGGGACAGGAGAAAAACATTCAGTACTTC. Protein: CASSEGQEKNIQYF.

This clonotype has at least ten counts. The rearrangement links TRBV9 to TRBJ1-2, with D unclear. The germline V gene encodes CDR1 SGDLS and CDR2 YYNGEE. V was cut by 4 bases and J by 4 bases, with 17 bases left in between. The CDR3 spans 15 residues. CDR3 DNA: TGTGCCAGCAGCTCCGGTCTTTGGGCTATCTATGGCTACACCTTC. This translates into CASSSGLWAIYGYTF.

The J gene is TRBJ2-1, the V gene TRBV20-1; 7 bases agree with TRBD1. CDR3 length: 10 amino acids. Germline-derived CDR1 and CDR2 are DFQATT and SNEGSKA (reference sequence). V was clipped by 6 bases and J by 10 bases; unmatched bases: 3. The CDR3: CSAGTAEQFF. For the CDR3, the DNA is TGCAGTGCGGGGACAGCCGAGCAGTTCTTC.

To note about this clonotype: A much more abundant neighbour one base away suggests this may be a read error. The rearrangement uses TRBV7-8 and TRBJ1-6; D is unresolved. CDR3 length: 16 amino acids. With 5 bases removed from V and 2 bases from J, the gap between germline ends came to 13 bases. Germline V gene sequence: CDR1 SGHVS, CDR2 FQNEAQ. CDR3 DNA sequence: TGTGCCAGCAGCCAAGCGGCCGGGGCCTATAATTCACCCCTCCACTTT. Its protein is CASSQAAGAYNSPLHF.

This clonotype showed up just a few times. The chain recombines TRBV6-2 or TRBV6-3 with TRBJ2-4; D unresolved. The germline V and J ends were trimmed by 2 bases and 6 bases, with 5 bases remaining between them. Germline lookup yields CDR1 MNHEY and CDR2 SVGEGT. This CDR3 is built from 12 residues. CDR3 loop: CASSYGGNIQYF. The CDR3 DNA reads TGTGCCAGCAGTTACGGTGGAAACATTCAGTACTTC.

This clonotype was detected only once. The chain couples TRBV5-6 to TRBJ2-5; weak D call: TRBD1 (6 bases). The ends were cut back, 5 bases at V and 5 bases at J, with 22 bases in the middle. The CDR3 covers 16 residues. Germline V gene data show CDR1 as SGHDT and CDR2 as YYEEEE. The CDR3 region is CASRDIGERGYETQYF. In nucleotides, the CDR3 is TGTGCCAGCAGGGACATCGGGGAGAGGGGGTATGAGACCCAGTACTTC.

This clonotype was counted only a few times. The rearrangement joins TRBV5-1 to TRBJ1-1; TRBD1 is a possible D gene (5 bases). Germline V gene data show CDR1 as SGHRS and CDR2 as YFSETQ. The V end was cut by 4 bases, the J end by 1 base, with 11 bases between. The CDR3 is made up of 14 amino acids. The CDR3 region has the DNA TGCGCCAGCAGCCCGCAGGGACCGAACACTGAAGCTTTCTTT. This encodes CASSPQGPNTEAFF.

V and J are TRBV4-3 and TRBJ1-2; TRBD1 is a possible D gene (6 bases). The CDR3 has 13 amino acids. CDR1 and CDR2 from the germline V gene are LGHNA and YSLEER. V was cut by 6 bases and J by 5 bases, with 13 bases left in between. CDR3: CASSLNQGYGYTF. CDR3 sequence (DNA): TGCGCCAGCAGTCTTAACCAGGGGTATGGCTACACCTTC.

This clonotype was observed many times. The CDR3 DNA sequence: TGTGCCACCAGCGCGACAGGGGTTGTGAATGAGCAGTTCTTC. Translation: CATSATGVVNEQFF. The chain is built from TRBV24-1 and TRBJ2-1, with 8 bases aligning to TRBD1. CDR3 length: 14 residues. V lost 7 bases, J lost 7 bases, and 8 bases stayed unmatched. In germline, CDR1 is KGHDR, CDR2 SFDVKD.

The V call is TRBV3-1, the J call TRBJ2-3; the match to TRBD2 covers 10 bases. The V gene end was trimmed by 4 bases and the J gene end by 2 bases; junction bases not matched to a gene: 6. Per germline, CDR1 LGHDT and CDR2 YNNKEL (reference sequence). This CDR3 region has 16 residues. CDR3: CASSRTAGGHTDTQYF. The CDR3 DNA is TGTGCCAGCAGCCGGACAGCGGGGGGGCACACAGATACGCAGTATTTT.

This clonotype was seen a handful of times. The chain employs TRBV6-6 and TRBJ2-1; D is perhaps TRBD2 (6 bases). This CDR3 is built from 16 residues. Trimming pared 0 bases from V and 6 bases from J, leaving 15 bases between. Germline V lookup: CDR1 MNHNY, CDR2 SVGAGI (reference sequence). CDR3 sequence (DNA): TGTGCCAGCAGTTACTCGATGGGGGGATCGGGCAATGAGCAGTTCTTC. This gives the protein CASSYSMGGSGNEQFF.

This clonotype was detected many times. The chain employs TRBV27 and TRBJ2-5, with 9 bases fitting TRBD1. Trimming removed 4 bases from V and 2 bases from J; junction bases left unmatched: 5. The CDR3 length is 15 residues. Germline V gives CDR1 MNHEY, CDR2 SMNVEV (reference sequence). This CDR3 is CASSSPGQGQETQYF. CDR3 DNA: TGTGCCAGCAGTTCACCGGGACAGGGACAAGAGACCCAGTACTTC.

The chain recombines TRBV20-1 with TRBJ1-1, with TRBD1 as a possible D gene (5 bases). Germline V gene lookup returns CDR1 DFQATT and CDR2 SNEGSKA (reference sequence). CDR3 length: 14 amino acids. The germline V and J ends were trimmed by 0 bases and 3 bases, with 11 bases remaining between them. As DNA, the CDR3 is TGCAGTGCTAGAGATCAAGGGGTGGACACTGAAGCTTTCTTT. This gives the protein CSARDQGVDTEAFF.

CDR3 nucleotides: TGCGCCAGCAGCCAAGATCGGGCGGGATCACGCAATGAGCAGTTCTTC. Translating gives CASSQDRAGSRNEQFF. The chain joins TRBV4-1 to TRBJ2-1, with D perhaps matching TRBD2 (6 bases). V was cut by 0 bases and J by 6 bases, with 15 bases left in between. The CDR3 extends over 16 amino acids. CDR1 is MGHRA, CDR2 YSYEKL, per germline.

This clonotype was observed many times. This rearrangement joins TRBV29-1 to TRBJ2-6; D remains ambiguous. Between the trimmed V and J ends, which lost 6 bases and 2 bases, there was a span of 8 bases. This CDR3 has 13 residues. CDR1 is SQVTM and CDR2 is ANQGSEA in the germline V gene. The CDR3 DNA follows: TGCAGCGTCGGAGACCCTGGGGCCAACGTCCTGACTTTC. This codes for CSVGDPGANVLTF.

The chain links TRBV7-3 to TRBJ2-6, with D unclear. This CDR3 has 17 residues. Trimming removed 0 bases at V and 0 bases at J, with 9 bases between. CDR1 and CDR2 (germline): SGHTA, FQGTGA. The CDR3 is CASSLTAGRSGANVLTF. CDR3 bases: TGTGCCAGCAGCTTAACGGCAGGACGCTCTGGGGCCAACGTCCTGACTTTC.

V is TRBV27 and J is TRBJ2-2; either TRBD1 or TRBD2 may fit D (6 bases each). CDR3 length equals 15 residues. Germline CDR1 is MNHEY and CDR2 is SMNVEV (reference sequence). With 8 bases removed from V and 2 bases from J, the gap between germline ends came to 15 bases. CDR3 DNA: TGTGCCAGCCGGGGAGGACAGTTAAACACCGGGGAGCTGTTTTTT. It is translated as CASRGGQLNTGELFF.

In nucleotides, the CDR3 is TGTGCCAGCAGTGATCTAGTTGAGCAGTTCTTC. It specifies CASSDLVEQFF. The rearrangement uses TRBV6-2 or TRBV6-3 and TRBJ2-1; D gene unclear. This CDR3 is built from 11 residues. Germline-derived CDR1 and CDR2 are MNHEY and SVGEGT. V was pared by 5 bases and J by 9 bases, with 8 bases between.

For this clonotype: This may arise from a read error, as a much more abundant clone is one base away. The rearrangement links TRBV29-1 to TRBJ2-3; the D gene is possibly TRBD2 (6 bases). Germline V lookup: CDR1 SQVTM, CDR2 ANQGSEA. Trimming stripped 7 bases from V and 1 base from J, with 12 bases between. The CDR3 runs 13 residues. Here the CDR3 reads CSGRGEGTDTQYF. The CDR3 DNA follows: TGCAGCGGACGAGGGGAGGGCACAGATACGCAGTATTTT.

This CDR3 is CSATSSQRGTDTQYF. CDR3 DNA: TGCAGTGCTACCTCCTCACAGCGGGGCACAGATACGCAGTATTTT. The chain recombines TRBV20-1 with TRBJ2-3; possibly TRBD2 for D (6 bases). The germline CDR1 and CDR2 sequences are DFQATT and SNEGSKA (reference sequence). The CDR3 runs 15 residues. V lost 4 bases and J lost 1, with 15 bases in between.

In the case of this clonotype: Being one base from a much bigger clone, this may be a read error. The chain joins TRBV4-2 to TRBJ1-2, with D possibly TRBD1 on 5 matching bases. The CDR3 is made up of 16 amino acids. Germline-derived CDR1 and CDR2 are LGHNA and YNFKEQ. The CDR3: CASSQEEDGTSYGCTF. The CDR3 region has the DNA TGTGCCAGCAGCCAAGAGGAAGACGGGACGAGCTATGGCTGCACCTTC.

The chain has TRBV20-1 and TRBJ2-5; D is perhaps TRBD1 (6 bases). The CDR3 totals 13 residues. CDR1 is DFQATT, CDR2 SNEGSKA, per germline (reference sequence). Deletions cut 1 base from V and 1 base from J, with 7 bases between. CDR3 residues: CSARGGGQETQYF. CDR3 DNA sequence: TGCAGTGCTAGAGGAGGGGGCCAAGAGACCCAGTACTTC.

The chain is built from TRBV20-1 and TRBJ2-3, with TRBD1 identical over 11 bases. This CDR3 has 15 residues. The germline gives CDR1 DFQATT, CDR2 SNEGSKA (reference sequence). Germline trimming cut 3 bases from V and 3 bases from J; bases unmatched to any gene: 5. Written as DNA, the CDR3 is TGCAGTGCTAGGGACAGGGGGCTGCTTACAGATACGCAGTATTTT. It translates to CSARDRGLLTDTQYF.